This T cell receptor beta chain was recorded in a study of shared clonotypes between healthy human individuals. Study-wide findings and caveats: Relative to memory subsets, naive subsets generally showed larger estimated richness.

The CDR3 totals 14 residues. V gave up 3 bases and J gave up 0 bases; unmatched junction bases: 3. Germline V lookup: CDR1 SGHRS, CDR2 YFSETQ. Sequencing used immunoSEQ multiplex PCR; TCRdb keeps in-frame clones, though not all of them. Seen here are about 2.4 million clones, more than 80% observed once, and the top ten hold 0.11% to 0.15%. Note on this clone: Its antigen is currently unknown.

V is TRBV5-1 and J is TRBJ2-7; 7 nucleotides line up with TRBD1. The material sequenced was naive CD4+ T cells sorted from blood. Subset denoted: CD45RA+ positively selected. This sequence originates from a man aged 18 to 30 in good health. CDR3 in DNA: TGCGCCAGCAGCTCACAGGGGACCTCCTACGAGCAGTACTTC. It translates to CASSSQGTSYEQYF.